The clone carrying this TCR beta chain showed up just a few times. Stated time point: patch test 1, 2 weeks after DPC sensitization. As to treatment: therapeutic diphenylcyclopropenone sensitization with weekly scalp DPC. TCRdb called the RACE reads again in MiXCR, with one record for every CDR3 protein. This table holds around 99,000 distinct CDR3 sequences, 9.5% to 15% found once. The length of the CDR3 is 13 residues. Trimming at V came to 0 bases and at J to 5 bases, leaving 3 bases not matched to a gene. The germline V gene encodes CDR1 DFQATT and CDR2 SNEGSKA (reference sequence). This record comes from a study of human T cells and chemical hapten exposure. Across the whole study: Mostly female patients had alopecia areata, totalis or universalis.

This clonotype was obtained from a woman aged 35 to 49 with alopecia areata. Some clones in this sample may be carry-over from other donors' samples. The source material was whole blood, sampled in connection with sensitization to the hapten diphenylcyclopropenone (DPC). This chain uses TRBV20-1 with TRBJ2-7; 8 bases fit TRBD1. The CDR3, as DNA: TGCAGTGCTAGAGATTTGGACAGGGACGAGCAGTACTTC. It is translated as CSARDLDRDEQYF.